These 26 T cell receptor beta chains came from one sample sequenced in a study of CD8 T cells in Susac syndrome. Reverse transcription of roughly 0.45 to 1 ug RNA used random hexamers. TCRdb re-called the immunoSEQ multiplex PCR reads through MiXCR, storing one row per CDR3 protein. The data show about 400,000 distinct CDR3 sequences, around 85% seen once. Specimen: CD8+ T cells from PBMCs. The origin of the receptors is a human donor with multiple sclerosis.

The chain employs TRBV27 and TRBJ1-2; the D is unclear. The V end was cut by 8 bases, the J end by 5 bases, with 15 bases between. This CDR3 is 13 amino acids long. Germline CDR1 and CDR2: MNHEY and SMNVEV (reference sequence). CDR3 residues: CASGLAGSYGYTF. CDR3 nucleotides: TGTGCCAGCGGATTAGCGGGGTCATATGGCTACACCTTC.

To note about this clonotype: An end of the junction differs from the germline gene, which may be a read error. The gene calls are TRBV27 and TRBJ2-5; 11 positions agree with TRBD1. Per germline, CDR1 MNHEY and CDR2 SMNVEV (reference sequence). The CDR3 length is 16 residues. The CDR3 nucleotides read TGTGCCAGCAGACACATACCCGGGACAGGGGGGGAGACCCAGTATTTC. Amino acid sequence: CASRHIPGTGGETQYF.

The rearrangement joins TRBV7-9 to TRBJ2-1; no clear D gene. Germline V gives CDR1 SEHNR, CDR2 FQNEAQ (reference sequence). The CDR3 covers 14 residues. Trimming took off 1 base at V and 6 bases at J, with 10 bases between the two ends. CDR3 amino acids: CASSLVTGINEQFF. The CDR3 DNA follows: TGTGCCAGCAGCTTAGTCACTGGAATCAATGAGCAGTTCTTC. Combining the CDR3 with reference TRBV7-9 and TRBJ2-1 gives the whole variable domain DTGVSQNPRHKITKRGQNVTFRCDPISEHNRLYWYRQTLGQGPEFLTYFQNEAQLEKSRLLSDRFSAERPKGSFSTLEIQRTEQGDSAMYLCASSLVTGINEQFFGPGTRLTVL.

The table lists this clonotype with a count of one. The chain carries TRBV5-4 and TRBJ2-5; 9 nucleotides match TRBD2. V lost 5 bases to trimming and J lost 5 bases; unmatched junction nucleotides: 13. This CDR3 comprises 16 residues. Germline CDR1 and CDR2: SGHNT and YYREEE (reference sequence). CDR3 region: CASSSGLAGDLETQYF. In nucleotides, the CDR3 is TGTGCCAGCAGTTCGGGTTTAGCGGGGGATCTGGAGACCCAGTACTTC.

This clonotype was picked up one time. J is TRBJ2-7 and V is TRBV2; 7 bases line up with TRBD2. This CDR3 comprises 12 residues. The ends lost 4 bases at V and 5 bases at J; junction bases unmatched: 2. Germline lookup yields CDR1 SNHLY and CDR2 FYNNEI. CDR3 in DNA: TGTGCCAGCAGTGGCGGGAGAAACGAGCAGTACTTC. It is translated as CASSGGRNEQYF.

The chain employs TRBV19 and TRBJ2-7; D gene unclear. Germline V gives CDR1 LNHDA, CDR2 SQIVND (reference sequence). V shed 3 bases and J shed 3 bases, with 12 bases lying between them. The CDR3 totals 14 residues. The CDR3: CASSIKHIGYEQYF. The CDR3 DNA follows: TGTGCCAGTAGTATCAAACATATCGGCTACGAGCAGTACTTC.

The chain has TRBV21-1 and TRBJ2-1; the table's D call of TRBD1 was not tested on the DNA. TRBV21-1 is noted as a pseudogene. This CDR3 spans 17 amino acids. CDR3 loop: CASSIEGSGTVYNEQFF. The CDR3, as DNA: TGTGCCAGCAGCATAGAGGGGAGCGGGACAGTCTACAATGAGCAGTTCTTC.

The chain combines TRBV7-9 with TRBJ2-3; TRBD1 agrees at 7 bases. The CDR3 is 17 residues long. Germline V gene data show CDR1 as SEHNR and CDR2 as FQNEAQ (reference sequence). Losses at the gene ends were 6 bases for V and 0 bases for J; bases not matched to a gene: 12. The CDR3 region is CASRQTLGQASTDTQYF. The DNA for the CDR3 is TGTGCCAGCAGACAAACCCTCGGACAGGCGAGCACAGATACGCAGTATTTT.

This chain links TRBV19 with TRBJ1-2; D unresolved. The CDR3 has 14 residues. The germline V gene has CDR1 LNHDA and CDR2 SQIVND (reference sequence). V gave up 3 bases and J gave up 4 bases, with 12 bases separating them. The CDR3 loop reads CASSMGIRTYGYTF. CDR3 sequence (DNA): TGTGCCAGTAGTATGGGCATCCGGACCTATGGCTACACCTTC.

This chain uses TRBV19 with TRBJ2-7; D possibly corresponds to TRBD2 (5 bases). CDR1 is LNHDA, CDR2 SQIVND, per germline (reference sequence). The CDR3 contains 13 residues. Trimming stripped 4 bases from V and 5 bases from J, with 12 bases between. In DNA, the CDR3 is TGTGCCAGTAGTAATTGGCTAGCTGACGAGCAGTACTTC. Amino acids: CASSNWLADEQYF. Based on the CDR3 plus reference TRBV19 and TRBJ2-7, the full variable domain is DGGITQSPKYLFRKEGQNVTLSCEQNLNHDAMYWYRQDPGQGLRLIYYSQIVNDFQKGDIAEGYSVSREKKESFPLTVTSAQKNPTAFYLCASSNWLADEQYFGPGTRLTVT.

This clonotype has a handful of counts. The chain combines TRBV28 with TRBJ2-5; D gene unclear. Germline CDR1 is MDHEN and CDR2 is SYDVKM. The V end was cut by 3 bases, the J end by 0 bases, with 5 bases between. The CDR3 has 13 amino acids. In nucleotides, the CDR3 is TGTGCCAGCAGTTTCTTGTACCAAGAGACCCAGTACTTC. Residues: CASSFLYQETQYF.

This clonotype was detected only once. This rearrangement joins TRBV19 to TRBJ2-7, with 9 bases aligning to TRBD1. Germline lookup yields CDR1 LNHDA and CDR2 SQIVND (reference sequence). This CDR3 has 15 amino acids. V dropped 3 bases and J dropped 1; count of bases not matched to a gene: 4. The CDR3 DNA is TGTGCCAGTAGTATTCAGGGGACAGGGTCCTACGAGCAGTACTTC. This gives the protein CASSIQGTGSYEQYF.

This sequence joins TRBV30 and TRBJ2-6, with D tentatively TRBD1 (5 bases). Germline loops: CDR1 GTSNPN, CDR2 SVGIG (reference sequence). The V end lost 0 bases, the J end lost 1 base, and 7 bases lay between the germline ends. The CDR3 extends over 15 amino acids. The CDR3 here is CAWSVAGSGANVLTF. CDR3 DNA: TGTGCCTGGAGTGTTGCAGGGTCTGGGGCCAACGTCCTGACTTTC.

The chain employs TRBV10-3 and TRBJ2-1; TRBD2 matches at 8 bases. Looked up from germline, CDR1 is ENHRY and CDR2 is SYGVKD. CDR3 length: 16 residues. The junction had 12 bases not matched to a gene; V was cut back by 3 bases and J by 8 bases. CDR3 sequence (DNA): TGTGCCATCAGTGAACAGCGGGGGAACCTATGGGATGAGCAGTTCTTC. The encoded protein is CAISEQRGNLWDEQFF.

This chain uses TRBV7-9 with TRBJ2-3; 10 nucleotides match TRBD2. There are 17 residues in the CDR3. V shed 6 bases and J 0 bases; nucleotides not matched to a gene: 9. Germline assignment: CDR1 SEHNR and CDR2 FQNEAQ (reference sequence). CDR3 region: CASSSGLAVPSTDTQYF. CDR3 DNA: TGTGCCAGCAGTTCCGGACTAGCGGTCCCTAGCACAGATACGCAGTATTTT.

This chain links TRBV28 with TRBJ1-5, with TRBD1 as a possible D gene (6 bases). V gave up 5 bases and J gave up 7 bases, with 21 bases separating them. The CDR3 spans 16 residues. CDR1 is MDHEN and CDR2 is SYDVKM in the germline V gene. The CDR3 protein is CASSIFSGAIGQPQHF. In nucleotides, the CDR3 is TGTGCCAGCAGTATCTTCTCGGGGGCTATTGGCCAGCCCCAGCATTTT.

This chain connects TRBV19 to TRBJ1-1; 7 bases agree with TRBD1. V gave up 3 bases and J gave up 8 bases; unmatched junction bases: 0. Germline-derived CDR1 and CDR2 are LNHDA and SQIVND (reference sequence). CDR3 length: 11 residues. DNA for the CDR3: TGTGCCAGTAGTATGACAGGGGAAGCTTTCTTT. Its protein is CASSMTGEAFF.

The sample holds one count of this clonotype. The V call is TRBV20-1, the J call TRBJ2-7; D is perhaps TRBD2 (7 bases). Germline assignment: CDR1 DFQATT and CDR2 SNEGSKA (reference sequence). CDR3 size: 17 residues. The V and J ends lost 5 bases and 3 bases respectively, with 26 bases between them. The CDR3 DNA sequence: TGCAGTGCTTTTGCCTCCACCCCAGGGAGGGGGGACTACGAGCAGTACTTC. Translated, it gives CSAFASTPGRGDYEQYF.

CDR3 coding DNA: TGTGCCAGCAGTGAAGGGCAGGACAAGGTCACAGATACGCAGTATTTT. Translating gives CASSEGQDKVTDTQYF. The chain is built from TRBV2 and TRBJ2-3; D possibly corresponds to TRBD1 (5 bases). The germline gives CDR1 SNHLY, CDR2 FYNNEI. V lost 1 base to trimming and J lost 2 bases, with 13 bases between them. CDR3 length: 16 amino acids. The entire variable domain, with the rest obtained from reference TRBV2 and TRBJ2-3, is as follows: EPEVTQTPSHQVTQMGQEVILRCVPISNHLYFYWYRQILGQKVEFLVSFYNNEISEKSEIFDDQFSVERPDGSNFTLKIRSTKLEDSAMYFCASSEGQDKVTDTQYFGPGTRLTVL.

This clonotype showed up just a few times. This CDR3 reads CASSFTTEAFF. CDR3 sequence (DNA): TGTGCCAGCAGTTTTACCACTGAAGCTTTCTTT. The V gene is TRBV28, the J gene TRBJ1-1; no clear D gene. The CDR3 extends over 11 amino acids. V was pared by 3 bases and J by 4 bases, with 3 bases between. CDR1 is MDHEN and CDR2 is SYDVKM in the germline V gene.

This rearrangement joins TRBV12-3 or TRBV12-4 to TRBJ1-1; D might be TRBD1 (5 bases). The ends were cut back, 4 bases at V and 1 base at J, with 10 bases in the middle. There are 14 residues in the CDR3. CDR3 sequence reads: CASSYPQGNTEAFF. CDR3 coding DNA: TGTGCCAGCAGTTACCCCCAGGGGAACACTGAAGCTTTCTTT.

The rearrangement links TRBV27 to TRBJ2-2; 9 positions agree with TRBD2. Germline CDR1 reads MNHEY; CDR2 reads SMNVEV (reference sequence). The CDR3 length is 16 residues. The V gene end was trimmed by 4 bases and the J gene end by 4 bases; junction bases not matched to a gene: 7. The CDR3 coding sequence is TGTGCCAGCAGTTCTATAGCGGGGGAGATCACCGGGGAGCTGTTTTTT. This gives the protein CASSSIAGEITGELFF.

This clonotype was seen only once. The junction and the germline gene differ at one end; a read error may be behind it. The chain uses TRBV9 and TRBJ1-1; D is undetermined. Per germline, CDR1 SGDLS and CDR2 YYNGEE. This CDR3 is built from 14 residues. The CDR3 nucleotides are TGTGCCAGCAGCCCCCTAGGGCCGAACACTGAAGTTTTCTTT. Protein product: CASSPLGPNTEVFF.

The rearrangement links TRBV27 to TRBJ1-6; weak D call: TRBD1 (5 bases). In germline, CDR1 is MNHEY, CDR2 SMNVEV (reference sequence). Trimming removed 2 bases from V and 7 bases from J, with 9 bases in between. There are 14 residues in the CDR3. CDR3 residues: CASSLAGRNSPLHF. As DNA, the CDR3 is TGTGCCAGCAGTTTAGCAGGGCGCAATTCACCCCTCCACTTT.

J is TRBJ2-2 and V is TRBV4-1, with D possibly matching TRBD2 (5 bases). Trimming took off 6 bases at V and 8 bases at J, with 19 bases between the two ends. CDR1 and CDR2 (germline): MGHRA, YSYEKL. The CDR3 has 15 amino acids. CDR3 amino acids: CASRSPLSGSGELFF. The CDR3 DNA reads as TGCGCCAGCAGGTCCCCACTAAGCGGCAGTGGGGAGCTGTTTTTT.

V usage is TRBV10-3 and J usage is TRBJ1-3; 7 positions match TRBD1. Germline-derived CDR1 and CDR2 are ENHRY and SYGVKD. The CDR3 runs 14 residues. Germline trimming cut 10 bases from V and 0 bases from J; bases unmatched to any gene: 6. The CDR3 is CASWTGSSGNTIYF. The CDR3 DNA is TGTGCCAGTTGGACAGGCTCCTCTGGAAACACCATATATTTT.